These 14 T cell receptor beta chains were all obtained from the same sample, sequenced in a study of control samples from healthy donors and cancer patients. Libraries were prepared by immunoSEQ multiplex PCR; TCRdb keeps only in-frame clonotypes and omits some of them. The sample has roughly 370,000 clones; 75% to 95% are singletons. The specimen was PBMCs. The receptors come from a man in his forties with head and neck cancer.

This clone was counted between two and nine times. The chain couples TRBV19 to TRBJ1-6; 9 bases fit TRBD1. This CDR3 comprises 15 residues. CDR1 and CDR2 (germline): LNHDA, SQIVND (reference sequence). With V trimmed by 7 bases and J by 6 bases, 7 bases remained unmatched. CDR3 sequence (DNA): TGTGCCAGTACCCCCTGGGGACAGGGTAATTCACCCCTCCACTTT. Protein product: CASTPWGQGNSPLHF. Looking up the rest from reference TRBV19 and TRBJ1-6 gives the full variable domain: DGGITQSPKYLFRKEGQNVTLSCEQNLNHDAMYWYRQDPGQGLRLIYYSQIVNDFQKGDIAEGYSVSREKKESFPLTVTSAQKNPTAFYLCASTPWGQGNSPLHFGNGTRLTVT.

The chain links TRBV2 to TRBJ1-5, with a tentative D call TRBD1 (5 bases). This CDR3 contains 14 residues. The V gene lost 5 bases and the J gene lost 8 bases, with 16 bases spanning the gap. Germline CDR1 SNHLY, CDR2 FYNNEI. This CDR3 is CASSRVARAEPQHF. The CDR3 nucleotides are TGTGCCAGCAGTCGGGTGGCCAGGGCGGAGCCCCAGCATTTT.

Only one count was recorded for this clone. The rearrangement links TRBV28 to TRBJ2-2, with 9 bases fitting TRBD2. The CDR3 runs to 18 residues. The V gene end was trimmed by 4 bases and the J gene end by 2 bases; junction bases not matched to a gene: 11. CDR1 MDHEN and CDR2 SYDVKM come from the germline V gene. The CDR3 reads CASSSRWREGSNTGELFF. The CDR3, as DNA: TGTGCCAGCAGTTCCCGATGGCGGGAGGGCTCAAACACCGGGGAGCTGTTTTTT. Together with reference TRBV28 and TRBJ2-2, the CDR3 gives the full variable domain: DVKVTQSSRYLVKRTGEKVFLECVQDMDHENMFWYRQDPGLGLRLIYFSYDVKMKEKGDIPEGYSVSREKKERFSLILESASTNQTSMYLCASSSRWREGSNTGELFFGEGSRLTVL.

The chain combines TRBV19 with TRBJ2-7; maybe TRBD1 (5 bases). The CDR3 has 13 amino acids. V lost 5 bases to trimming and J lost 0 bases, with 8 bases between them. Looked up from germline, CDR1 is LNHDA and CDR2 is SQIVND (reference sequence). CDR3 loop: CASSATVSYEQYF. The CDR3 DNA is TGTGCCAGTAGTGCGACAGTCTCCTACGAGCAGTACTTC. The variable domain in full, completed from reference TRBV19 and TRBJ2-7, reads DGGITQSPKYLFRKEGQNVTLSCEQNLNHDAMYWYRQDPGQGLRLIYYSQIVNDFQKGDIAEGYSVSREKKESFPLTVTSAQKNPTAFYLCASSATVSYEQYFGPGTRLTVT.

On this clone itself: The same CDR3 is also encoded by other DNA sequences in this sample. V is TRBV4-3 and J is TRBJ2-7; maybe TRBD2 (6 bases). Germline CDR1 and CDR2: LGHNA and YSLEER. V was clipped by 3 bases and J by 2 bases, with 11 bases between them. CDR3 size: 14 residues. The CDR3, as DNA: TGCGCCAGCAGCCATGGGACTGATACCTACGAGCAGTACTTC. Its translation is CASSHGTDTYEQYF.

The V call is TRBV20-1, the J call TRBJ1-2; D gene uncertain. The V end was cut by 1 base, the J end by 8 bases, with 8 bases between. The CDR3 covers 11 residues. In germline, CDR1 is DFQATT, CDR2 SNEGSKA (reference sequence). CDR3 DNA: TGCAGTGCTAGAGGAGAGGGCGGCTACACCTTC. It translates to CSARGEGGYTF.

This sequence joins TRBV7-2 and TRBJ1-4; 9 bases match TRBD1. With V trimmed by 0 bases and J by 8 bases, 13 bases remained unmatched. CDR3 size: 18 residues. The V gene's germline CDR1 is SGHTA and CDR2 FQGNSA. CDR3 in amino acids: CASSLARGQGFGAEKLFF. Written as DNA, the CDR3 is TGTGCCAGCAGCTTAGCGCGGGGACAGGGTTTCGGAGCGGAAAAACTGTTTTTT.

V and J are TRBV5-4 and TRBJ2-7; 8 bases line up with TRBD1. Trimming took 3 bases from V and 6 from J; bases not matched to a gene: 11. Germline V CDR1 and CDR2: SGHNT, YYREEE (reference sequence). This CDR3 has 15 residues. The CDR3 protein is CASSSRTGKNSEQYF. Written as DNA, the CDR3 is TGTGCCAGCAGCTCCCGGACAGGGAAAAACAGCGAGCAGTACTTC. The full variable domain, rest sourced from reference TRBV5-4 and TRBJ2-7, is ETGVTQSPTHLIKTRGQQVTLRCSSQSGHNTVSWYQQALGQGPQFIFQYYREEENGRGNFPPRFSGLQFPNYSSELNVNALELDDSALYLCASSSRTGKNSEQYFGPGTRLTVT.

V gene TRBV11-2 combines with J gene TRBJ2-7, with D perhaps matching TRBD1 (5 bases). The V gene's germline CDR1 is SGHAT and CDR2 FQNNGV. With 0 bases removed from V and 2 bases from J, the gap between germline ends came to 14 bases. The CDR3 is 16 amino acids. The CDR3 coding sequence is TGTGCCAGCAGCTTAGATGACTCGGACAATCCCTACGAGCAGTACTTC. Amino acid sequence: CASSLDDSDNPYEQYF.

The CDR3 reads CASSSRGPAQENYLRTQYF. The CDR3 DNA reads as TGTGCCAGCAGCTCCAGGGGGCCAGCCCAAGAGAATTATCTAAGGACCCAGTACTTC. V usage is TRBV7-9 and J usage is TRBJ2-5; 8 positions agree with TRBD1. This CDR3 is built from 19 residues. The ends lost 4 bases at V and 7 bases at J; junction bases unmatched: 23. The V gene's germline CDR1 is SEHNR and CDR2 FQNEAQ (reference sequence).

The J gene is TRBJ2-7, the V gene TRBV27, with 7 bases lining up with TRBD2. V was clipped by 0 bases and J by 6 bases; unmatched bases: 8. From germline, CDR1 is MNHEY and CDR2 SMNVEV (reference sequence). The CDR3 length is 15 residues. The CDR3 DNA sequence: TGTGCCAGCAGTTTATCTACAAACGCGGGGGTCGAGCAGTACTTC. Its protein product is CASSLSTNAGVEQYF.

The chain is built from TRBV5-1 and TRBJ2-1; maybe TRBD2 (5 bases). CDR1 and CDR2 from the germline V gene are SGHRS and YFSETQ. The CDR3 length is 18 residues. V was pared by 4 bases and J by 0 bases, with 20 bases between. The CDR3 sequence is CASSAEGPDLGSYNEQFF. The CDR3 DNA is TGCGCCAGCAGCGCTGAGGGCCCCGACCTTGGCTCCTACAATGAGCAGTTCTTC.

The J gene is TRBJ1-1, the V gene TRBV6-1; D is ambiguous. The CDR3 sequence is 13 residues long. The ends were cut back, 1 base at V and 4 bases at J, with 7 bases in the middle. Looked up from germline, CDR1 is MNHNS and CDR2 is SASEGT. CDR3 in amino acids: CASSEGRGTEAFF. As DNA, the CDR3 is TGTGCCAGCAGTGAAGGGAGAGGCACTGAAGCTTTCTTT.

The rearrangement links TRBV7-8 to TRBJ2-7; TRBD2 is a possible D gene (6 bases). The V end was cut by 1 base, the J end by 5 bases, with 12 bases between. The CDR3 loop spans 14 amino acids. Germline V lookup: CDR1 SGHVS, CDR2 FQNEAQ. In DNA form, the CDR3 reads TGTGCCAGCAGCTTAGACAGCGGGTACAACGAGCAGTACTTC. Amino acids: CASSLDSGYNEQYF.